The TCR beta chain under discussion was sequenced for a study of breast tumors, draining lymph nodes, adjacent tissues. The ends were cut back, 4 bases at V and 2 bases at J, with 5 bases in the middle. CDR1 DFQATT and CDR2 SNEGSKA come from the germline V gene (reference sequence). The CDR3 has 12 amino acids. TCRdb fed the multiplex PCR reads into MiXCR, producing one record per CDR3 protein. The table lists roughly 220,000 distinct CDR3 sequences, around 34% of them singletons, with 3% to 4.5% in the top ten. Study-wide findings and caveats: Tumor and nontumor repertoires were significantly more similar in luminal-like than in basal-like breast cancer.

Axillary draining lymph nodes of breast cancer patients supplied the node samples. This clonotype has a count of ten or more. Its antigen is still unknown. This sequence was found in a female donor with breast cancer. Some clones in this sample may be carry-over from other donors' samples. The chain recombines TRBV20-1 with TRBJ2-2; D not certain. Sequenced material: axillary lymph node tissue. CDR3 sequence (DNA): TGCAGTGCTACACATAACACCGGGGAGCTGTTTTTT. Translation gives CSATHNTGELFF.